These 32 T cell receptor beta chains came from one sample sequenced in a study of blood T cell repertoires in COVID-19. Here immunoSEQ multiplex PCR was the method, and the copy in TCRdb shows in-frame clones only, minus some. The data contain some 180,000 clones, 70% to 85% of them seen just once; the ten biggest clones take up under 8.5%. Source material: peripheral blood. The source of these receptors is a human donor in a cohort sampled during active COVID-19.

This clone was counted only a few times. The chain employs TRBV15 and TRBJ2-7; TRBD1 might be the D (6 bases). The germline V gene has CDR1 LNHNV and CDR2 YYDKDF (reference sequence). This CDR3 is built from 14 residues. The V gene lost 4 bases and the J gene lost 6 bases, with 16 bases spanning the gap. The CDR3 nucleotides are TGTGCCACCAGCATCGACAGGCTCCGGGGCGAGCAGTACTTC. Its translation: CATSIDRLRGEQYF.

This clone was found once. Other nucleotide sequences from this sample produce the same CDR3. Here the CDR3 reads CASSQDRGSSPLHF. DNA of the CDR3: TGTGCCAGCAGCCAGGACAGGGGAAGTTCACCCCTCCACTTT. The V gene is TRBV3-1 (or the pseudogene TRBV3-2), the J gene TRBJ1-6; 9 bases agree with TRBD1. Germline-derived CDR1 and CDR2 are LGHDT and YNNKEL (reference sequence). V gave up 3 bases and J gave up 9 bases; unmatched junction bases: 3. This CDR3 contains 14 residues.

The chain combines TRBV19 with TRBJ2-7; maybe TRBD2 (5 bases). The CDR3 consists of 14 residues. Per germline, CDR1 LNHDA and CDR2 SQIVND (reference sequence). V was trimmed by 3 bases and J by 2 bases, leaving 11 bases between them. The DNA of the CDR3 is TGTGCCAGTAGTATGGAGTTGAGGGCCTACGAGCAGTACTTC. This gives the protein CASSMELRAYEQYF.

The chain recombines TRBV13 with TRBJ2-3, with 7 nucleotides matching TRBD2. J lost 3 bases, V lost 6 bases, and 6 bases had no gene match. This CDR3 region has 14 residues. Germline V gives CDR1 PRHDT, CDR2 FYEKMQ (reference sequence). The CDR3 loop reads CASRRGEATDTQYF. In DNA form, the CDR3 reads TGTGCCAGCAGACGGGGGGAAGCTACAGATACGCAGTATTTT.

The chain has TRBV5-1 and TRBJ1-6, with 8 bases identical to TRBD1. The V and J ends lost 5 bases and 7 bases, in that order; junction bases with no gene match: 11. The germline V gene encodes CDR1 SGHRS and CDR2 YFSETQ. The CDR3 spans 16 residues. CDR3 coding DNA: TGCGCCAGCAGGAATTACGGACAGGGTTACAATTCACCCCTCCACTTT. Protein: CASRNYGQGYNSPLHF.

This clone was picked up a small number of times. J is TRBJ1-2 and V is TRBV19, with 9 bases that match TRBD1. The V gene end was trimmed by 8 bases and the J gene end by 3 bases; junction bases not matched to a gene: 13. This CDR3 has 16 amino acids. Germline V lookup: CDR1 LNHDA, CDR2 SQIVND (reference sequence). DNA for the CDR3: TGTGCCAGTTCAGGACAGGGGCAGAGGCGCGACTATGGCTACACCTTC. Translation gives CASSGQGQRRDYGYTF. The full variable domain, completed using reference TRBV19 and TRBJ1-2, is DGGITQSPKYLFRKEGQNVTLSCEQNLNHDAMYWYRQDPGQGLRLIYYSQIVNDFQKGDIAEGYSVSREKKESFPLTVTSAQKNPTAFYLCASSGQGQRRDYGYTFGSGTRLTVV.

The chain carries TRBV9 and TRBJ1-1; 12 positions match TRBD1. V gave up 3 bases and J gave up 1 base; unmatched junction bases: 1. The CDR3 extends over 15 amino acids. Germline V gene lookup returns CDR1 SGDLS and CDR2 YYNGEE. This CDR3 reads CASSGGQGANTEAFF. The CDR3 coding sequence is TGTGCCAGCAGCGGGGGACAGGGGGCGAACACTGAAGCTTTCTTT.

Written as DNA, the CDR3 is TGTGCCAGCAGCCCGGGGGGAGATACGCAGTATTTT. Its translation is CASSPGGDTQYF. J is TRBJ2-3 and V is TRBV11-3; 7 bases are a match to TRBD2. V lost 5 bases to trimming and J lost 5 bases; unmatched junction nucleotides: 1. The CDR3 sequence is 12 residues long. Germline CDR1 SGHNT, CDR2 YENEEA.

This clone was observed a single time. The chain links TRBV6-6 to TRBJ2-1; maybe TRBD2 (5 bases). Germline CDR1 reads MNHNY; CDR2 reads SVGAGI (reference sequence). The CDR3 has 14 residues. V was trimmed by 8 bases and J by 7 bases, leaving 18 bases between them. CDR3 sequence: CASVLANRNNEQFF. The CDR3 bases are TGTGCCAGCGTTCTAGCAAATCGTAATAATGAGCAGTTCTTC.

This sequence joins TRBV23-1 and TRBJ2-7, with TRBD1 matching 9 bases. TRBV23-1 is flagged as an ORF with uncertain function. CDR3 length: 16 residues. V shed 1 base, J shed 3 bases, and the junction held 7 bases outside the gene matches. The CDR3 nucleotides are TGCGCCAGCAGTCAATTCCGGGACAGGGTGATCTACGAGCAGTACTTC. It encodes CASSQFRDRVIYEQYF.

CDR3 DNA: TGTGCCAGCAGCTTAGAGTTTGGGCGGGGGGGCACAGATACGCAGTATTTT. Its translation is CASSLEFGRGGTDTQYF. The J gene is TRBJ2-3, the V gene TRBV7-6, with 8 nucleotides matching TRBD2. J was trimmed by 1 base and V by 1 base; bases with no gene match: 7. There are 17 residues in the CDR3. In germline, CDR1 is SGHVS, CDR2 FNYEAQ. Drawing the rest from reference TRBV7-6 and TRBJ2-3, the complete variable domain is GAGVSQSPRYKVTKRGQDVALRCDPISGHVSLYWYRQALGQGPEFLTYFNYEAQQDKSGLPNDRFSAERPEGSISTLTIQRTEQRDSAMYRCASSLEFGRGGTDTQYFGPGTRLTVL.

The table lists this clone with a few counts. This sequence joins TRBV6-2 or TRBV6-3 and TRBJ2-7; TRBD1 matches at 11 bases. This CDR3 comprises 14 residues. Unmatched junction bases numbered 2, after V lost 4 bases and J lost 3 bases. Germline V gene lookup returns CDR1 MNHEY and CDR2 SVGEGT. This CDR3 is CASSSGTGGYEQYF. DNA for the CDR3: TGTGCCAGCAGTTCCGGGACAGGGGGCTACGAGCAGTACTTC.

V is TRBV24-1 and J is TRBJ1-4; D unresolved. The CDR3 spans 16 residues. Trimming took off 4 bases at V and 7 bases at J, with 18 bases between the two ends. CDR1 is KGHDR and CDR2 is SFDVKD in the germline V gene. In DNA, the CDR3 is TGTGCCACCAGTGAAAACCAGAGCGTAATCCTTGAAAAACTGTTTTTT. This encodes CATSENQSVILEKLFF.

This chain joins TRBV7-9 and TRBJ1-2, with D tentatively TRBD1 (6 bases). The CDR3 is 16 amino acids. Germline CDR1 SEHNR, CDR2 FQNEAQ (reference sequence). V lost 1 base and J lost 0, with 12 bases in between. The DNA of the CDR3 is TGTGCCAGCAGCTTAGGTGTGGGGGCCTCTAACTATGGCTACACCTTC. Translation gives CASSLGVGASNYGYTF.

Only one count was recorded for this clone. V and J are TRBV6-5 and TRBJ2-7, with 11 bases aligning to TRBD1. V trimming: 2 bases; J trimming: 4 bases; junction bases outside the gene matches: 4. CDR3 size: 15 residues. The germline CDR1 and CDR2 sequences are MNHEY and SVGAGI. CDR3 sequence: CASSYPGTGGYEQYF. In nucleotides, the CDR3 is TGTGCCAGCAGTTACCCCGGGACAGGGGGTTACGAGCAGTACTTC.

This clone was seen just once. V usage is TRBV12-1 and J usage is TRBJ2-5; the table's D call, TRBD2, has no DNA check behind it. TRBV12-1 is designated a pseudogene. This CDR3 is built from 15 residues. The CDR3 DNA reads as TGTGCCAGCAGCCCGCGCGAGGCAGAGACAGAGACCCAGTACTTC. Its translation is CASSPREAETETQYF.

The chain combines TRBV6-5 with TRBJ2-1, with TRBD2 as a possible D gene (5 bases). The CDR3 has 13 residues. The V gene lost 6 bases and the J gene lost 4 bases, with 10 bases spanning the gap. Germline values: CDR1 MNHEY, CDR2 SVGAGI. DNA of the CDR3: TGTGCCAGCAGAGTACTAGAGTACAATGAGCAGTTCTTC. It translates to CASRVLEYNEQFF.

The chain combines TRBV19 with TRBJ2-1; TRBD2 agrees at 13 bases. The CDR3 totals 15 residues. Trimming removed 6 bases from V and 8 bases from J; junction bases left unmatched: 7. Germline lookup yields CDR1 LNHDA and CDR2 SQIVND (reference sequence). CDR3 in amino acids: CASRVTSGGQYEQFF. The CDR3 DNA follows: TGTGCCAGTAGGGTGACTAGCGGGGGGCAGTATGAGCAGTTCTTC. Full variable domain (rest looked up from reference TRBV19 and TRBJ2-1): DGGITQSPKYLFRKEGQNVTLSCEQNLNHDAMYWYRQDPGQGLRLIYYSQIVNDFQKGDIAEGYSVSREKKESFPLTVTSAQKNPTAFYLCASRVTSGGQYEQFFGPGTRLTVL.

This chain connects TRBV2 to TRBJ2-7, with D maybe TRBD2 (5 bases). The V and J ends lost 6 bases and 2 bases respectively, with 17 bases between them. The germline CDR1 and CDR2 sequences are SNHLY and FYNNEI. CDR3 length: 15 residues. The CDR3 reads CASRTLPKGAYEQYF. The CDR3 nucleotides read TGTGCCAGCAGAACATTACCAAAGGGAGCCTACGAGCAGTACTTC.

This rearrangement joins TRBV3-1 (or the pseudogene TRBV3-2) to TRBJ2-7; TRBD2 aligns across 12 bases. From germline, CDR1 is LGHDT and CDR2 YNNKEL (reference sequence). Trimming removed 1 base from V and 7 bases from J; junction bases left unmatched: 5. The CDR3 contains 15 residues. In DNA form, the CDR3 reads TGTGCCAGCAGCCAAGGACTAGCGGGGGCGAGGGAGCAGTACTTC. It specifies CASSQGLAGAREQYF.

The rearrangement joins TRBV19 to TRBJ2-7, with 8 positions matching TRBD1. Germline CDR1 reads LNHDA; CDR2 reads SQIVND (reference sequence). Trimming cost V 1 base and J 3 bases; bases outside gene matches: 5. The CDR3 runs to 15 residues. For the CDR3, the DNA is TGTGCCAGTAGTATAGGGACAGGGTCGAACTACGAGCAGTACTTC. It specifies CASSIGTGSNYEQYF. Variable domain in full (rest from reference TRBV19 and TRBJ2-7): DGGITQSPKYLFRKEGQNVTLSCEQNLNHDAMYWYRQDPGQGLRLIYYSQIVNDFQKGDIAEGYSVSREKKESFPLTVTSAQKNPTAFYLCASSIGTGSNYEQYFGPGTRLTVT.

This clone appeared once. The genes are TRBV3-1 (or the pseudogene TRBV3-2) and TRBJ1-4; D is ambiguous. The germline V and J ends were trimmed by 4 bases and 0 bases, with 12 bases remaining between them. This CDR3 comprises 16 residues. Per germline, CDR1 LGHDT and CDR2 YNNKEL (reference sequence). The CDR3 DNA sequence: TGTGCCAGCAGCCGTGCGTCCGCCTCAACTAATGAAAAACTGTTTTTT. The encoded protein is CASSRASASTNEKLFF.

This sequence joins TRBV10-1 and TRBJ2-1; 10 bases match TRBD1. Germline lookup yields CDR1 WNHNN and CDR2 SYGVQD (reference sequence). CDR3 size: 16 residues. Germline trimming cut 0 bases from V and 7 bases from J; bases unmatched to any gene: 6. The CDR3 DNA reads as TGCGCCAGCAGTGAGTCGTGGGACAGGGGTTCTAATGAGCAGTTCTTC. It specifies CASSESWDRGSNEQFF.

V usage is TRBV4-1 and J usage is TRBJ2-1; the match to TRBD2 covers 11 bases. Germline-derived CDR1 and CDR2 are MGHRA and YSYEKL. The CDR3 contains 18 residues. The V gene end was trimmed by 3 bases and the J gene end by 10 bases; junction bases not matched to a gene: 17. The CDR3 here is CASSQATLVAGGPVEQFF. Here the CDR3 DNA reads TGCGCCAGCAGCCAGGCAACTCTGGTAGCGGGGGGGCCGGTAGAGCAGTTCTTC.

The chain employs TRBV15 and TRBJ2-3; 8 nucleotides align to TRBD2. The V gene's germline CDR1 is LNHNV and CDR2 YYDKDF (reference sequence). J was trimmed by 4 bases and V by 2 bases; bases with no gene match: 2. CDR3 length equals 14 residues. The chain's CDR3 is CATSRPSGPDTQYF. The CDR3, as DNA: TGTGCCACCAGCAGACCTAGCGGGCCAGATACGCAGTATTTT.

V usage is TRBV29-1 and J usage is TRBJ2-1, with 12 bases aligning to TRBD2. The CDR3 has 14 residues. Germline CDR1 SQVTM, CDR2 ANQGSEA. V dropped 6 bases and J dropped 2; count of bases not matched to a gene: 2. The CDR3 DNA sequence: TGCAGCGTGACTAGCGGGGGTCCCTACAATGAGCAGTTCTTC. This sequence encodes CSVTSGGPYNEQFF.

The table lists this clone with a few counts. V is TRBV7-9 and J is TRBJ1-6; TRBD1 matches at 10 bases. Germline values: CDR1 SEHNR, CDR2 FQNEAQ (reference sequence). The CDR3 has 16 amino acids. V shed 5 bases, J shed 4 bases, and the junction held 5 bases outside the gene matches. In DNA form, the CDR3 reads TGTGCCAGCAGCACGACAGGGGGCTGGTATAATTCACCCCTCCACTTT. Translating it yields CASSTTGGWYNSPLHF.

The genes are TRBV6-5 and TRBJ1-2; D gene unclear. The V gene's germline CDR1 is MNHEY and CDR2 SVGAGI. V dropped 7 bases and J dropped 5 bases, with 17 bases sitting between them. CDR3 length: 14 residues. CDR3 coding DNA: TGTGCCAGCAACAACCGGGGAGCGGGGTATGGCTACACCTTC. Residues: CASNNRGAGYGYTF.

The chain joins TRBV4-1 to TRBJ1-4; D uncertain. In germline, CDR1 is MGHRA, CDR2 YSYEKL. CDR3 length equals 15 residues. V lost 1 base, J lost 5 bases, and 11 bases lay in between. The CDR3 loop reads CASSQVPAQNEKLFF. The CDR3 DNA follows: TGCGCCAGCAGCCAAGTGCCAGCGCAGAATGAAAAACTGTTTTTT.

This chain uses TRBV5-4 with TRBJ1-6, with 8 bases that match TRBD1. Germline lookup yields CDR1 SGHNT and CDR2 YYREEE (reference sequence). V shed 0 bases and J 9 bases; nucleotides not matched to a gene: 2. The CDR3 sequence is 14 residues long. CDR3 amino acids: CASSLDRGTSPLHF. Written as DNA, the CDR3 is TGTGCCAGCAGCTTGGACAGGGGGACTTCACCCCTCCACTTT.

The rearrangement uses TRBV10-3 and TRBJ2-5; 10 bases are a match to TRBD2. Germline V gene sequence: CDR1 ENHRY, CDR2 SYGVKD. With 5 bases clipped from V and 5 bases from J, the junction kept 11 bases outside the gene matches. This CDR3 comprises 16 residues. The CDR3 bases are TGTGCCATCAGTCACCCTAGCGGGGGCAGGGGGGAGACCCAGTACTTC. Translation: CAISHPSGGRGETQYF.

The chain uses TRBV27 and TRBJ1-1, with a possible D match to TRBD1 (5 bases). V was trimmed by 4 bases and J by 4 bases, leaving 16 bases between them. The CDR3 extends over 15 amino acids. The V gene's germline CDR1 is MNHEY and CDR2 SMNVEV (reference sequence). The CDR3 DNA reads TGTGCCAGCAGTTCCGGGGGGGGGTTTGGCACTGAAGCTTTCTTT. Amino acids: CASSSGGGFGTEAFF.